One and the same sample provided the 8 T cell receptor beta chains below, sequenced in a study of OX40 agonist ivuxolimab in advanced cancers. Sequenced by immunoSEQ multiplex PCR; TCRdb stores in-frame clones only, minus some. The sample holds about 68,000 clones, about 91% seen once. Sequences were derived from CD4+ or CD8+ T cells sorted from blood, sampled in a trial of the OX40 agonist ivuxolimab. The receptors stem from an adult with an advanced solid tumor such as melanoma, head and neck, liver or kidney cancer.

The J gene is TRBJ2-3, the V gene TRBV5-1; the D gene is possibly TRBD1 (5 bases). V shed 1 base and J shed 2 bases, with 11 bases lying between them. The CDR3 contains 15 residues. CDR1 is SGHRS, CDR2 YFSETQ, per germline. The CDR3 region is CASSLTGYLTDTQYF. The CDR3 DNA reads TGCGCCAGCAGCTTGACAGGTTATCTCACAGATACGCAGTATTTT.

This clone was counted many times. This chain links TRBV7-6 with TRBJ2-5; TRBD2 is a possible D gene (5 bases). This CDR3 comprises 12 residues. Germline lookup yields CDR1 SGHVS and CDR2 FNYEAQ. The V and J ends lost 6 bases and 5 bases respectively, with 10 bases between them. The CDR3 sequence: CASRALGETQYF. DNA for the CDR3: TGTGCCAGCAGGGCACTAGGGGAGACCCAGTACTTC.

The J gene is TRBJ1-2, the V gene TRBV19; D not resolved. CDR3 size: 16 residues. V was cut by 3 bases and J by 4 bases, with 18 bases left in between. From germline, CDR1 is LNHDA and CDR2 SQIVND (reference sequence). As DNA, the CDR3 is TGTGCCAGTAGTATGCGAGTCTCGGATCCCTCCTATGGCTACACCTTC. Residues: CASSMRVSDPSYGYTF.

The V gene is TRBV6-5, the J gene TRBJ1-1, with TRBD1 as a possible D gene (6 bases). Germline V lookup: CDR1 MNHEY, CDR2 SVGAGI. This CDR3 contains 13 residues. V lost 5 bases and J lost 6, with 13 bases in between. In DNA, the CDR3 is TGTGCCAGCAGTGGCAGGGGTTTCTCTGAAGCTTTCTTT. It specifies CASSGRGFSEAFF.

This clone is a singleton in its sample. This chain uses TRBV18 with TRBJ1-1; D gene unclear. The V end was cut by 0 bases, the J end by 1 base, with 6 bases between. Looked up from germline, CDR1 is KGHSH and CDR2 is LQKENI. CDR3 length equals 14 residues. CDR3 bases: TGTGCCAGCTCACCACCGGACGCGAACACTGAAGCTTTCTTT. Residues: CASSPPDANTEAFF.

The chain recombines TRBV30 with TRBJ2-1, with D possibly being TRBD2 (6 bases). V lost 1 base and J 4 bases, leaving 11 bases between the germline ends. The germline V gene has CDR1 GTSNPN and CDR2 SVGIG (reference sequence). CDR3 length equals 14 residues. The CDR3 coding sequence is TGTGCCTGGAGTGAGGACGGGAGATACAATGAGCAGTTCTTC. Its protein is CAWSEDGRYNEQFF.

The chain uses TRBV19 and TRBJ1-2, with 8 bases matching TRBD1. In germline, CDR1 is LNHDA, CDR2 SQIVND (reference sequence). The CDR3 loop spans 14 amino acids. Losses at the gene ends were 5 bases for V and 8 bases for J; bases not matched to a gene: 10. CDR3 sequence: CASSRRSRGLGYTF. CDR3 DNA sequence: TGTGCCAGTAGTCGACGAAGCAGGGGGCTCGGCTACACCTTC.

Regarding this clone: As the CDR3 is not closed by the conserved phenylalanine or tryptophan, this likely results from a read error. V and J are TRBV7-9 and TRBJ1-2; the match to TRBD1 covers 7 bases. J was trimmed by 4 bases and V by 4 bases; bases with no gene match: 9. Germline V gives CDR1 SEHNR, CDR2 FQNEAQ (reference sequence). The CDR3 runs 15 residues. Here the CDR3 DNA reads TGTGCCAGCAGCTACAATCCGGGACAGACCTATGGCTACACCCTC. Translation: CASSYNPGQTYGYTL.